This T cell receptor beta chain was obtained from a study of blood T cells in healthy people across ages. Germline CDR1 MNHNY, CDR2 SVGAGI (reference sequence). Trimming removed 5 bases at V and 3 bases at J, with 13 bases between. The CDR3 covers 14 residues. This clonotype appeared a few times. Then a second PCR, running about 6 to 11 cycles, was carried out with a sample-barcoded 5' primer and a J-beta primer mix. TCRdb processed the 5' RACE reads anew with MiXCR; each CDR3 protein has one entry. The sample carries about 720,000 distinct CDR3 sequences, more than 20% recorded once. These same records also appear under a second study, on T cells of mothers and their children. This second study notes: All extracted RNA went into cDNA synthesis, about 1.4 ug per 15 ul. Detection of persistent microchimeric T cell clones did not occur.

The sample consisted of blood. V usage is TRBV6-6 and J usage is TRBJ2-5, with D possibly TRBD1 on 6 matching bases. The sequence was obtained from a boy aged 5-17 years in good health. CDR3 sequence reads: CASSPQGPKETQYF. The DNA for the CDR3 is TGTGCCAGCAGTCCACAGGGACCAAAAGAGACCCAGTACTTC.